Here is one TCR beta chain with its context. Its antigen remains unknown. This sample stems from a study of vaccination effects on CD4 cells after COVID-19. Study-level points and caveats: Substantial clonal contraction characterized both infection- and vaccine-induced clones late after vaccination.

ViraFEST used viral peptide pools to expand antigen-specific CD4+ T cells before sequencing. Culture lasted around eleven days before CD4+ T cell isolation. Vaccine recipients, nucleocapsid antibody negative, had no prior SARS-CoV-2 infection. Repertoires were generated with immunoSEQ multiplex PCR, while TCRdb's copy carries only in-frame clones and drops some. The sample contains 50,000 to 60,000 clones, around 67% of which appear only once. The ends were cut back, 3 bases at V and 4 bases at J, with 12 bases in the middle. Germline CDR1 reads LNHDA; CDR2 reads SQIVND (reference sequence). The CDR3 is 15 amino acids.

The sample in question was CD4+ T cells from PBMCs cultured with SARS-CoV-2 spike peptides, obtained before COVID-19 vaccination. The TCR was taken from a human donor who received a COVID-19 vaccine. The chain links TRBV19 to TRBJ1-4; D not resolved. CDR3 amino acids: CASSILSGNNEKLFF. CDR3 nucleotides: TGTGCCAGTAGTATCCTCTCCGGGAATAATGAAAAACTGTTTTTT.